One and the same sample provided the 12 T cell receptor beta chains below, sequenced in a study of blood T cell repertoires in COVID-19. Method: immunoSEQ multiplex PCR; TCRdb's copy keeps in-frame clones and lacks some. The table has fewer than 500,000 clones, 80% to 90% seen once. Material for sequencing was PBMCs or T cells enriched from blood (not recorded which). The receptors derive from a man aged 25 to 40 who had recovered from COVID-19.

The V gene is TRBV9, the J gene TRBJ2-5; 7 nucleotides match TRBD2. Germline CDR1 reads SGDLS; CDR2 reads YYNGEE. Trimming removed 1 base from V and 4 bases from J; junction bases left unmatched: 13. The CDR3 loop spans 17 amino acids. The CDR3, as DNA: TGTGCCAGCAGCGTATACCCGGGACTAAGCGCGCGAGAGACCCAGTACTTC. Its protein product is CASSVYPGLSARETQYF.

Concerning this clone itself: The sample contains more than one DNA sequence encoding this CDR3. V is TRBV28 and J is TRBJ1-6; no definite D call. Germline assignment: CDR1 MDHEN and CDR2 SYDVKM. Between the trimmed V and J ends, which lost 4 bases and 8 bases, there was a span of 6 bases. This CDR3 comprises 12 residues. DNA of the CDR3: TGTGCCAGCAGTTCCGGGTATTCACCCCTCCACTTT. Amino acid sequence: CASSSGYSPLHF.

This clone appeared a single time. The chain recombines TRBV30 with TRBJ1-2; no firm D call. CDR1 is GTSNPN and CDR2 is SVGIG in the germline V gene (reference sequence). The CDR3 is 13 residues long. Trimming removed 2 bases from V and 8 bases from J, with 15 bases in between. Here the CDR3 reads CAWSWTEGLGYTF. In DNA form, the CDR3 reads TGTGCCTGGAGTTGGACGGAGGGTTTGGGCTACACCTTC.

This clone was recorded only once. This sequence joins TRBV5-5 and TRBJ2-1, with 12 bases fitting TRBD2. The junction had 3 bases not matched to a gene; V was cut back by 3 bases and J by 5 bases. This CDR3 is built from 15 residues. The germline V gene encodes CDR1 SGHKS and CDR2 YYEKEE (reference sequence). DNA for the CDR3: TGTGCCAGCAGCTCTAGGACTAGCGGGGACAATGAGCAGTTCTTC. As protein: CASSSRTSGDNEQFF.

The chain has TRBV6-1 and TRBJ2-1; 9 positions match TRBD1. Losses at the gene ends were 3 bases for V and 2 bases for J; bases not matched to a gene: 2. CDR3 size: 15 residues. Germline CDR1 reads MNHNS; CDR2 reads SASEGT. CDR3 amino acids: CASSDGQGTYNEQFF. CDR3 DNA sequence: TGTGCCAGCAGTGACGGACAGGGGACCTACAATGAGCAGTTCTTC.

The CDR3 loop reads CASSSVLAPAYNEQFF. The CDR3 nucleotides are TGTGCCAGCAGTTCCGTACTAGCGCCAGCCTACAATGAGCAGTTCTTC. This chain uses TRBV6-6 with TRBJ2-1; TRBD2 matches 7 bases. This CDR3 contains 16 residues. J lost 2 bases, V lost 4 bases, and 8 bases had no gene match. Germline-derived CDR1 and CDR2 are MNHNY and SVGAGI (reference sequence).

This clone was seen only once. The chain couples TRBV7-3 to TRBJ2-1; D unclear. Germline V gene data show CDR1 as SGHTA and CDR2 as FQGTGA. V was pared by 5 bases and J by 6 bases, with 11 bases between. This CDR3 comprises 13 residues. The CDR3 spells CASSPADSNEQFF. The CDR3 DNA reads TGTGCCAGCAGCCCCGCCGACTCCAATGAGCAGTTCTTC.

V is TRBV28 and J is TRBJ2-3; 11 nucleotides align to TRBD1. After removal of 3 bases from V and 6 bases from J, the junction contained 14 bases not matched to a gene. Germline V gives CDR1 MDHEN, CDR2 SYDVKM. The CDR3 extends over 18 amino acids. CDR3 in DNA: TGTGCCAGCAGTTTCCTAACCCTGGGACAGGGGGTCGGGGATACGCAGTATTTT. This encodes CASSFLTLGQGVGDTQYF.

The chain recombines TRBV3-1 (or the pseudogene TRBV3-2) with TRBJ1-1, with D perhaps matching TRBD1 (5 bases). The CDR3 has 13 residues. Germline V lookup: CDR1 LGHDT, CDR2 YNNKEL (reference sequence). V shed 4 bases and J shed 5 bases, with 11 bases lying between them. CDR3 nucleotides: TGTGCCAGCAGCCGCGGGGCAACGACTGAAGCTTTCTTT. As protein: CASSRGATTEAFF.

The V gene is TRBV5-1, the J gene TRBJ2-3; TRBD1 might be the D (5 bases). V was pared by 4 bases and J by 1 base, with 7 bases between. Looked up from germline, CDR1 is SGHRS and CDR2 is YFSETQ. This CDR3 comprises 13 residues. The CDR3 nucleotides are TGCGCCAGCAGCCCGACAGGCACAGATACGCAGTATTTT. It yields the protein CASSPTGTDTQYF. The entire variable domain, with the rest obtained from reference TRBV5-1 and TRBJ2-3, is as follows: KAGVTQTPRYLIKTRGQQVTLSCSPISGHRSVSWYQQTPGQGLQFLFEYFSETQRNKGNFPGRFSGRQFSNSRSEMNVSTLELGDSALYLCASSPTGTDTQYFGPGTRLTVL.

The chain links TRBV7-8 to TRBJ1-5; D is unclear. Germline-derived CDR1 and CDR2 are SGHVS and FQNEAQ. The CDR3 runs 14 residues. Deletions cut 9 bases from V and 3 bases from J, with 15 bases between. CDR3 protein: CASTKGGFNQPQHF. CDR3 in DNA: TGTGCCAGTACGAAGGGCGGGTTCAATCAGCCCCAGCATTTT.

The table lists this clone with a count of one. This chain links TRBV28 with TRBJ1-1; 9 bases line up with TRBD1. The CDR3 loop spans 13 amino acids. V was clipped by 7 bases and J by 5 bases; unmatched bases: 5. Germline CDR1 is MDHEN and CDR2 is SYDVKM. CDR3 sequence (DNA): TGTGCCAGCAAGGGGACAGGGAAAACTGAAGCTTTCTTT. Protein product: CASKGTGKTEAFF.